Listed below are T cell receptor beta chains from one sample, sequenced in a study of cytomegalovirus exposure and HLA in healthy donors. The data were produced by immunoSEQ multiplex PCR, yet TCRdb's version contains in-frame clones alone and is incomplete. The repertoire holds 150,000 to 200,000 clones, with around 84% as singletons. Material for sequencing was PBMCs. The receptors stem from a woman younger than 35 in good health and CMV-seronegative. CDR3s include the opening cysteine and the closing phenylalanine or tryptophan. The D gene is left open where the match is weak. Clone size, where shown, is once, few, many, or a class for clones that have expanded.

d_call	v_call	clone_size	j_call	cdr3_aa	cdr3_nt
TRBD2	TRBV11-3	-	TRBJ2-1	CASSSQLAGGPHEQFF	TGTGCCAGCAGCTCGCAACTAGCGGGAGGGCCCCATGAGCAGTTCTTC
-	TRBV6-1	-	TRBJ1-4	CASSEGTGQGWGKLFF	TGTGCCAGCAGTGAAGGAACAGGTCAGGGCTGGGGTAAACTGTTTTTT
-	TRBV20-1	-	TRBJ1-4	CSPIIRGKLFF	TGCAGTCCAATCATAAGGGGGAAACTGTTTTTT
-	TRBV28	-	TRBJ2-5	CASTRSRSRVGETQYF	TGTGCCAGCACCCGATCCCGATCTCGGGTGGGAGAGACCCAGTACTTC
-	TRBV5-4	-	TRBJ2-7	CASSLQVSGEQYF	TGTGCCAGCAGCCTACAGGTCAGCGGGGAGCAGTACTTC
-	TRBV14	-	TRBJ1-2	CASSQQLTGNYGYTF	TGTGCCAGCAGCCAACAACTTACAGGAAACTATGGCTACACCTTC
-	TRBV5-4	-	TRBJ1-2	CASSLNRVNYGYTF	TGTGCCAGCAGCTTGAACAGGGTGAACTATGGCTACACCTTC
-	TRBV5-4	-	TRBJ2-7	CASSLETGPPGFEQYF	TGTGCCAGCAGCTTGGAAACCGGTCCCCCAGGGTTCGAGCAGTACTTC
-	TRBV11-2	once	TRBJ2-7	CASSLDRGTYEQYF	TGTGCCAGCAGCTTAGATCGCGGGACCTACGAGCAGTACTTC
TRBD1	TRBV6-4	once	TRBJ1-5	CASSDRQGGQPQHF	TGTGCCAGCAGTGACCGGCAGGGGGGTCAGCCCCAGCATTTT